This is a list of T cell receptor beta chains from one sample in a study of blood T cell repertoires in COVID-19. Using immunoSEQ multiplex PCR, the repertoire was profiled, and TCRdb retains in-frame clones only, with some absent. The repertoire holds under 450,000 clones, with around 83% as singletons. The sample taken for sequencing was PBMCs or T cells enriched from blood (not recorded which). These TCRs come from a woman aged 50 to 65 who had recovered from COVID-19. Both conserved end residues are part of each CDR3. D genes are given only for firm matches. Where a row states a size, it is once, few, many or the class of an expanded clone; other rows omit it.

d_call j_call clone_size v_call cdr3_aa cdr3_nt
- TRBJ2-4 - TRBV11-2 CASSLAYLTKNIQYF TGTGCCAGCAGCTTAGCCTACTTAACCAAAAACATTCAGTACTTC
TRBD1 TRBJ2-1 - TRBV5-1 CASSWRTGDEQFF TGCGCCAGCAGCTGGAGGACAGGCGATGAGCAGTTCTTC
TRBD1 TRBJ1-1 - TRBV19 CASRKGQLNTEAFF TGTGCCAGTAGAAAGGGACAGCTGAACACTGAAGCTTTCTTT
TRBD2 TRBJ2-2 - TRBV27 CASRDHGTSGTGELFF TGTGCCAGCAGAGACCACGGGACTAGCGGGACCGGGGAGCTGTTTTTT
TRBD2 TRBJ2-1 - TRBV5-1 CASSFPSGYNEQFF TGCGCCAGCAGCTTCCCTAGCGGATACAATGAGCAGTTCTTC
TRBD2 TRBJ2-3 - TRBV7-8 CASSLGGLEVTQYF TGTGCCAGCAGCTTAGGTGGACTAGAGGTTACGCAGTATTTT
- TRBJ1-3 - TRBV3-1/TRBV3-2 CASSQRGTTSGNTIYF TGTGCCAGCAGCCAACGGGGGACCACCTCTGGAAACACCATATATTTT
TRBD2 TRBJ2-7 - TRBV29-1 CSVGQAGGPGEQYF TGCAGCGTTGGGCAAGCGGGAGGGCCGGGCGAGCAGTACTTC
- TRBJ1-1 once TRBV14 CASSHRGIASEAFF TGTGCCAGCAGCCACAGGGGTATTGCATCCGAAGCTTTCTTT
TRBD2 TRBJ2-7 - TRBV10-3 CATRSGGTSGEQYF TGTGCCACACGGAGCGGGGGGACCTCCGGCGAGCAGTACTTC
- TRBJ1-6 once TRBV5-6 CASTAQIRTDNSPLHF TGTGCCAGCACCGCGCAGATAAGGACAGATAATTCACCCCTCCACTTT
TRBD2 TRBJ2-7 once TRBV19 CASSPPTSLTQYF TGTGCCAGTAGTCCTCCGACTAGCCTCACGCAGTACTTC
TRBD1 TRBJ2-6 - TRBV7-9 CASSGQGSGANVLTF TGTGCCAGCAGCGGACAGGGTTCGGGGGCCAACGTCCTGACTTTC
TRBD2 TRBJ2-1 - TRBV10-3 CATGTSGSEQFF TGTGCCACCGGGACTAGCGGATCTGAGCAGTTCTTC
TRBD1 TRBJ1-1 once TRBV10-3 CAINTDRDTEAFF TGTGCCATCAATACGGACAGGGACACTGAAGCTTTCTTT
TRBD1 TRBJ2-7 - TRBV24-1 CATIADRGPYEQYF TGTGCCACCATTGCTGACAGGGGGCCATACGAGCAGTACTTC
TRBD2 TRBJ2-1 - TRBV18 CASSPRRTSGTDNEQFF TGTGCCAGCTCACCACGCAGGACTAGCGGGACTGACAATGAGCAGTTCTTC
- TRBJ2-7 - TRBV3-1/TRBV3-2 CASSQDRVGYEQYF TGTGCCAGCAGCCAAGACAGGGTGGGCTACGAGCAGTACTTC
- TRBJ1-4 - TRBV7-9 CASSYPPGGQLNEKLFF TGTGCCAGCAGCTACCCCCCCGGTGGACAGCTAAATGAAAAACTGTTTTTT
TRBD1 TRBJ1-6 - TRBV28 CASRGGQYNSPLHF TGTGCCAGCAGAGGGGGACAGTATAATTCACCCCTCCACTTT
- TRBJ1-2 - TRBV25-1 CASSSVGRYGYTF TGTGCCAGCAGTTCAGTGGGCCGCTATGGCTACACCTTC
- TRBJ1-2 - TRBV6-5 CATQKIQGYGYTF TGTGCCACCCAAAAAATACAGGGATATGGCTACACCTTC
TRBD1 TRBJ1-1 - TRBV2 CASRGDRNTEAFF TGTGCCAGCAGGGGGGACAGAAACACTGAAGCTTTCTTT
- TRBJ2-5 - TRBV28 CASSSSGETQYF TGTGCCAGCAGTTCCTCCGGAGAGACCCAGTACTTC
- TRBJ2-7 few TRBV1 CTSSQVYHEQYF TGCACCAGCAGCCAAGTCTACCACGAGCAGTACTTC
- TRBJ2-3 - TRBV30 CAWSTRDTQYF TGTGCCTGGAGTACTCGAGATACGCAGTATTTT
- TRBJ2-7 - TRBV18 CASSPSPGQAHEQYF TGTGCCAGCTCCCCTTCACCGGGACAAGCCCACGAGCAGTACTTC
- TRBJ1-3 - TRBV18 CASSPTGTGNTIYF TGTGCCAGCTCACCCACAGGGACTGGAAACACCATATATTTT
TRBD1 TRBJ2-1 - TRBV19 CASSIYRGDTYNEQFF TGTGCCAGTAGTATTTACAGGGGGGACACCTACAATGAGCAGTTCTTC
TRBD2 TRBJ2-1 - TRBV7-2 CASSLNGRAGNEQFF TGTGCCAGCAGCCTAAACGGGAGGGCGGGTAATGAGCAGTTCTTC
- TRBJ1-1 - TRBV29-1 CSVDRVDTEAFF TGCAGCGTTGACAGGGTAGACACTGAAGCTTTCTTT
- TRBJ2-3 few TRBV7-8 CASNSHHTDTQYF TGTGCCAGCAACTCCCACCACACAGATACGCAGTATTTT
TRBD1 TRBJ2-1 - TRBV4-3 CASSQDSGTGSYNEQFF TGCGCCAGCAGCCAAGACTCCGGGACAGGCTCCTACAATGAGCAGTTCTTC
- TRBJ1-5 - TRBV19 CASSISGRGNQPQHF TGTGCCAGTAGTATCTCGGGCAGGGGCAATCAGCCCCAGCATTTT
TRBD2 TRBJ2-1 once TRBV20-1 CSASDASGGSYNEQFF TGCAGTGCTAGTGACGCGAGCGGGGGATCCTACAATGAGCAGTTCTTC
- TRBJ1-1 - TRBV6-5 CASSYGENMNTEAFF TGTGCCAGCAGTTACGGGGAGAACATGAACACTGAAGCTTTCTTT
TRBD1 TRBJ1-4 - TRBV4-1 CASSQDGTGPRNEKLFF TGCGCCAGCAGCCAAGACGGGACAGGGCCCCGTAATGAAAAACTGTTTTTT
TRBD2 TRBJ2-1 once TRBV3-1/TRBV3-2 CASRKGLAVHSSYNEQFF TGTGCCAGCAGGAAGGGACTAGCGGTCCACAGCTCCTACAATGAGCAGTTCTTC
- TRBJ1-1 - TRBV25-1 CASSPYSEAFF TGTGCCAGCAGTCCTTACTCTGAAGCTTTCTTT
TRBD1 TRBJ1-2 - TRBV7-2 CASSQGTGGGVDGYTF TGTGCCAGCAGCCAAGGGACAGGGGGTGGCGTCGATGGCTACACCTTC
- TRBJ2-6 - TRBV6-5 CASRRSGANVLTF TGTGCCAGCAGGCGCTCTGGGGCCAACGTCCTGACTTTC
TRBD1 TRBJ1-1 - TRBV6-5 CASRIDRGRGTEAFF TGTGCCAGCAGAATAGACAGGGGGCGTGGAACTGAAGCTTTCTTT
- TRBJ2-7 - TRBV7-8 CASSLGFGEQYF TGTGCCAGCAGCCTCGGTTTCGGCGAGCAGTACTTC